These T cell receptor beta chains were read from a single sample in a study of identical twins. TCRdb called the 5' RACE reads again in MiXCR, with one record for every CDR3 protein. Among more than 1.5 million distinct CDR3 sequences, about 31% were seen once, and the ten largest hold under 0.35%. The specimen sequenced was cord blood. Receptors originate from a newborn girl in good health. CDR3s include the opening cysteine and the closing phenylalanine or tryptophan. Fields, in order: D gene, clone size, J gene, V gene, CDR3 DNA, CDR3 protein. D genes are given only for firm matches. The size entry is marked missing in some rows and otherwise reads once, few, many or a size class.

D: .; size: .; J: TRBJ2-7; V: TRBV28; DNA: TGTGCCAGCAGTTTACTCGTGAGCGGGCACTCCTACGAGCAGTACTTC; CDR3: CASSLLVSGHSYEQYF
D: TRBD2; size: few; J: TRBJ2-5; V: TRBV4-1; DNA: TGCGCCAGCAGGCTTAGCGGGAAGATGGAGACCCAGTACTTC; CDR3: CASRLSGKMETQYF
D: TRBD2; size: .; J: TRBJ2-1; V: TRBV20-1; DNA: TGCAGTGCTAGTGAGCTGGGACTAGCGGGAGAGTACAATGAGCAGTTCTTC; CDR3: CSASELGLAGEYNEQFF
D: TRBD2; size: many; J: TRBJ2-5; V: TRBV12-3/TRBV12-4; DNA: TGTGCCAGCAGTTTCGGCGGGAGAGAGACCCAGTACTTC; CDR3: CASSFGGRETQYF
D: .; size: .; J: TRBJ2-5; V: TRBV28; DNA: TGTGCCAGCGTAAGAGGGGAGACCCAGTACTTC; CDR3: CASVRGETQYF
D: .; size: few; J: TRBJ2-7; V: TRBV20-1; DNA: TGCAGTGCTACTTTCCCGGGGGCGCGGTCCTACGAGCAGTACTTC; CDR3: CSATFPGARSYEQYF
D: TRBD2; size: .; J: TRBJ2-3; V: TRBV11-2; DNA: TGTGCCAGCAGCCCACGGATTAGCGGGGCGGGCACAGATACGCAGTATTTT; CDR3: CASSPRISGAGTDTQYF
D: .; size: many; J: TRBJ2-7; V: TRBV7-2; DNA: TGTGCCAGCAGCTTAGTTCTCCCCGAGCAGTACTTC; CDR3: CASSLVLPEQYF
D: TRBD2; size: many; J: TRBJ2-1; V: TRBV12-3/TRBV12-4; DNA: TGTGCCAGCAGCTCCAGACTAGCGGGAGCATACAATGAGCAGTTCTTC; CDR3: CASSSRLAGAYNEQFF
D: TRBD1; size: few; J: TRBJ1-2; V: TRBV24-1; DNA: TGTGCCACCAGTGACAGGGGGCATGGCTACACCTTC; CDR3: CATSDRGHGYTF
D: .; size: few; J: TRBJ1-1; V: TRBV4-1; DNA: TGCGCCAGCAGCCATGTTGGCAGGAACACTGAAGCTTTCTTT; CDR3: CASSHVGRNTEAFF
D: .; size: .; J: TRBJ1-4; V: TRBV12-3/TRBV12-4; DNA: TGTGCCAGCAGTCCTGAGAGTCAGACTAATGAAAAACTGTTTTTT; CDR3: CASSPESQTNEKLFF
D: .; size: .; J: TRBJ1-1; V: TRBV3-1; DNA: TGTGCCAGCAGCCAAGATTTGGCAGGGAAAGCTTTCTTT; CDR3: CASSQDLAGKAFF
D: .; size: .; J: TRBJ2-7; V: TRBV6-1; DNA: TGTGCCAGCAGTGAAGTAGGAATACCCTACGAGCAGTACTTC; CDR3: CASSEVGIPYEQYF
D: .; size: few; J: TRBJ2-3; V: TRBV4-2; DNA: TGTGCCAGCAGCCAAGATGCGGGTACGCAGTATTTT; CDR3: CASSQDAGTQYF
D: TRBD1; size: .; J: TRBJ1-1; V: TRBV6-4; DNA: TGTGCCAGCAGTGACGGAACAGGGGCCACTGAAGCTTTCTTT; CDR3: CASSDGTGATEAFF
D: .; size: once; J: TRBJ2-5; V: TRBV20-1; DNA: TGCAGTGCTACTCCCCAGGGGGGAGAGACCCAGTACTTC; CDR3: CSATPQGGETQYF
D: TRBD2; size: .; J: TRBJ2-1; V: TRBV12-3/TRBV12-4; DNA: TGTGCCAGCAGTTTACGGCTAGCGGGAGGGCACAATGAGCAGTTCTTC; CDR3: CASSLRLAGGHNEQFF
D: .; size: few; J: TRBJ2-3; V: TRBV7-9; DNA: TGTGCCAGCAGCCTTAGCGTGTTTAGCACAGATACGCAGTATTTT; CDR3: CASSLSVFSTDTQYF
D: .; size: .; J: TRBJ2-5; V: TRBV9; DNA: TGTGCCAGCAGCAAGGATCCATTCCGAGGGGAGACCCAGTACTTC; CDR3: CASSKDPFRGETQYF
D: .; size: few; J: TRBJ2-3; V: TRBV5-4; DNA: TGTGCCAGCAGCTGGGTTCTCACAGATACGCAGTATTTT; CDR3: CASSWVLTDTQYF
D: .; size: .; J: TRBJ2-1; V: TRBV10-3; DNA: TGTGCCATCAGTCCGGGAATGAATGAGCAGTTCTTC; CDR3: CAISPGMNEQFF
D: TRBD2; size: few; J: TRBJ2-5; V: TRBV20-1; DNA: TGCAGTGCTAGAGATAGCGGGAGGGCCTTAGAGACCCAGTACTTC; CDR3: CSARDSGRALETQYF
D: TRBD1; size: .; J: TRBJ2-7; V: TRBV5-1; DNA: TGCGCCAGCAGCTACCGGGACAGGGGGCTGAGTGAGCAGTACTTC; CDR3: CASSYRDRGLSEQYF
D: TRBD2; size: .; J: TRBJ2-1; V: TRBV11-2; DNA: TGTGCCAGCAGCTTTCCCAGCGGGGGGGGGCATGAGCAGTTCTTC; CDR3: CASSFPSGGGHEQFF
D: TRBD1; size: .; J: TRBJ1-1; V: TRBV20-1; DNA: TGCAGTACCATACAGGGGCCTAACACTGAAGCTTTCTTT; CDR3: CSTIQGPNTEAFF
D: .; size: .; J: TRBJ2-2; V: TRBV4-2; DNA: TGTGCCAGCAGCCGAAGAAAGGGAGGAACCGGGGAGCTGTTTTTT; CDR3: CASSRRKGGTGELFF
D: .; size: few; J: TRBJ2-7; V: TRBV20-1; DNA: TGCAGTGCTCCTCCTAGGGGCAGAGACTACGAGCAGTACTTC; CDR3: CSAPPRGRDYEQYF
D: .; size: few; J: TRBJ1-2; V: TRBV25-1; DNA: TGTGCCAGCAGTGAGCGCTGGGCAGCTTATGGCTACACCTTC; CDR3: CASSERWAAYGYTF
D: .; size: few; J: TRBJ2-1; V: TRBV5-1; DNA: TGCGCCAGCAGCCCCCGACAGGGAGGGGTATACAATGAGCAGTTCTTC; CDR3: CASSPRQGGVYNEQFF
D: .; size: few; J: TRBJ2-7; V: TRBV3-1; DNA: TGTGCCAGCAGCCAAGAATCCCGGGACTCCTTCTACGAGCAGTACTTC; CDR3: CASSQESRDSFYEQYF
D: .; size: .; J: TRBJ1-4; V: TRBV24-1; DNA: TGTGCCACCAGTGATCTCTACAATGAAAAACTGTTTTTT; CDR3: CATSDLYNEKLFF
D: TRBD2; size: few; J: TRBJ2-7; V: TRBV20-1; DNA: TGCAGTGCTACCGGGACTAGCCCTATGAGCTCCTACGAGCAGTACTTC; CDR3: CSATGTSPMSSYEQYF
D: TRBD2; size: .; J: TRBJ2-3; V: TRBV12-3/TRBV12-4; DNA: TGTGCCAGCAGTTTATTGAGGCGGGGGGACACAGATACGCAGTATTTT; CDR3: CASSLLRRGDTDTQYF
D: .; size: .; J: TRBJ2-1; V: TRBV5-4; DNA: TGTGCCAGCAGCTTGGAGTCAGGGAAGTATGAGCAGTTCTTC; CDR3: CASSLESGKYEQFF
D: TRBD1; size: few; J: TRBJ2-3; V: TRBV2; DNA: TGTGCCAGCAGCGGTGGGACAGGGCGGGTAGATACGCAGTATTTT; CDR3: CASSGGTGRVDTQYF
D: .; size: .; J: TRBJ2-3; V: TRBV10-2; DNA: TGCGCCAGCAGTGAGCAGGTCCTAGATACGCAGTATTTT; CDR3: CASSEQVLDTQYF
D: .; size: .; J: TRBJ2-1; V: TRBV29-1; DNA: TGCAGCGTTGAAGATCGACACTCCTACAATGAGCAGTTCTTC; CDR3: CSVEDRHSYNEQFF
D: .; size: many; J: TRBJ2-7; V: TRBV27; DNA: TGTGCCAGCAGTCTTGGGGGAGAAGGCAGCAGTTTCTACGAGCAGTACTTC; CDR3: CASSLGGEGSSFYEQYF
D: TRBD1; size: few; J: TRBJ1-2; V: TRBV5-1; DNA: TGCGCCAGCAGCCTCGCGACAGGGTGGAATGGCTACACCTTC; CDR3: CASSLATGWNGYTF
D: TRBD1; size: .; J: TRBJ1-2; V: TRBV6-5; DNA: TGTGCCAGCAGTTTCCCTTCTTCGACAGGGGCCCTATATGGCTACACCTTC; CDR3: CASSFPSSTGALYGYTF
D: .; size: .; J: TRBJ2-3; V: TRBV7-8; DNA: TGTGCCAGCAGCTTAAGGGGCCAATACGGGGCCCTTAGCACAGATACGCAGTATTTT; CDR3: CASSLRGQYGALSTDTQYF
D: .; size: .; J: TRBJ2-3; V: TRBV4-1; DNA: TGCGCCAGCAGCCGAAATCTAGCCATACCTGGAGATACGCAGTATTTT; CDR3: CASSRNLAIPGDTQYF
D: .; size: .; J: TRBJ2-3; V: TRBV20-1; DNA: TGCAGTGCTAGAGATTTGTATACGCAGTATTTT; CDR3: CSARDLYTQYF
D: .; size: few; J: TRBJ2-7; V: TRBV5-1; DNA: TGCGCCAGCAGCTTGGCCGCTGGGGGCGGGGCCCCCTACGAGCAGTACTTC; CDR3: CASSLAAGGGAPYEQYF
D: .; size: few; J: TRBJ1-1; V: TRBV12-3/TRBV12-4; DNA: TGTGCCAGCAGTTTCGGGAAAGACACTGAAGCTTTCTTT; CDR3: CASSFGKDTEAFF